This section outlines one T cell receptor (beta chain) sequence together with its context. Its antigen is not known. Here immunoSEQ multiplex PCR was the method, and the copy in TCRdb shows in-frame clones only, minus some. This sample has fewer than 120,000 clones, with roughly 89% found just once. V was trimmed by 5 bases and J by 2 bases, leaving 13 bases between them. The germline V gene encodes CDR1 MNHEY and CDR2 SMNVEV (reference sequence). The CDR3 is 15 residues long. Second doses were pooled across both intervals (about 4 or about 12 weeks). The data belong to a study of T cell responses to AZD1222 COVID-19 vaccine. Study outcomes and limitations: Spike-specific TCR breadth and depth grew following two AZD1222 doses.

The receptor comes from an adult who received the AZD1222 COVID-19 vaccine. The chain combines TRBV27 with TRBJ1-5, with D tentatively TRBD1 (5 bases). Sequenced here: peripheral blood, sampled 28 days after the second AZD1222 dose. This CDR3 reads CASSPLQGGNQPQHF. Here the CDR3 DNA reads TGTGCCAGCAGTCCCTTGCAGGGAGGCAATCAGCCCCAGCATTTT.